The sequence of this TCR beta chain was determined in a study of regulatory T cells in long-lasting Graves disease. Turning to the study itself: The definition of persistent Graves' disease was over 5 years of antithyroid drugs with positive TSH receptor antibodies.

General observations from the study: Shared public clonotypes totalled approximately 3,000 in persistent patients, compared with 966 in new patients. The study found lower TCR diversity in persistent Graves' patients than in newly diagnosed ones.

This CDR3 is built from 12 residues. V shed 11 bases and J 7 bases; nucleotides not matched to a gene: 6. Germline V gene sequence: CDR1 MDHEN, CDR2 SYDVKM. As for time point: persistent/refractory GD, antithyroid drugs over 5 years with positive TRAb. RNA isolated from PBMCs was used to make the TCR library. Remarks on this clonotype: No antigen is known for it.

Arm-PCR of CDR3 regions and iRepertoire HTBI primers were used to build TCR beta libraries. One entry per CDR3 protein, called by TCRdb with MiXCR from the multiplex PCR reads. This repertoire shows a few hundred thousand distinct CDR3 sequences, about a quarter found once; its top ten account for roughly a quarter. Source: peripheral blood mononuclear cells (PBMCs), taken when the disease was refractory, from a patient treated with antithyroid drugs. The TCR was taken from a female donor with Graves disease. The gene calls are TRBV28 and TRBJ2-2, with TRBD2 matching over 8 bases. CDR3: CAGREGNGELFF. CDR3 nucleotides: TGTGCCGGTCGGGAGGGAAACGGGGAGCTGTTTTTT.